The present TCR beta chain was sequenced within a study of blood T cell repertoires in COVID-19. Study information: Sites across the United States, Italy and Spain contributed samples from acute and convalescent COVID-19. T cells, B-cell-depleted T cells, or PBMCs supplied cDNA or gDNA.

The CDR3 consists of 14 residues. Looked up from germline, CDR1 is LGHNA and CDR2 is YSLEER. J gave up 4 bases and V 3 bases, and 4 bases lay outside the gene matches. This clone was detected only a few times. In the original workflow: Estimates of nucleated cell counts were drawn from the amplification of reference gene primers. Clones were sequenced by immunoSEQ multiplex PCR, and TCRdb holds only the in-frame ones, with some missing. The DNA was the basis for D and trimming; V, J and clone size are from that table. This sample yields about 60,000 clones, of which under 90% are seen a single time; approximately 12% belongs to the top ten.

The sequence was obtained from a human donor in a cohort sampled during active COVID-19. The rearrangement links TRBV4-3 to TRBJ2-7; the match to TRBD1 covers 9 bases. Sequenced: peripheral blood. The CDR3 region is CASSQGQGYYEQYF. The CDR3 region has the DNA TGCGCCAGCAGCCAGGGACAGGGATATTACGAGCAGTACTTC.